These T cell receptor beta chains were read from a single sample in a study of T cell responses to AZD1222 COVID-19 vaccine. Sequenced by immunoSEQ multiplex PCR; TCRdb stores in-frame clones only, minus some. Here the sample spans about 150,000 clones, approximately 92% being singletons. The material was peripheral blood, obtained 28 days after the second AZD1222 dose. The receptors shown here come from an adult who received the AZD1222 COVID-19 vaccine. CDR3s include the opening cysteine and the closing phenylalanine or tryptophan. D genes are given only for firm matches. Part of the rows lack a size; the others show once, few, many or a class for expanded clones.

>.|TRBJ2-3|TRBD2|TRBV6-5
CASSILAAATDTQYF
TGTGCCAGCAGTATACTAGCGGCGGCCACAGATACGCAGTATTTT
>once|TRBJ2-1|TRBD2|TRBV3-1/TRBV3-2
CASRPSGGSYNEQFF
TGTGCCAGCAGGCCTAGCGGGGGCTCCTACAATGAGCAGTTCTTC
>once|TRBJ2-5|TRBD2|TRBV10-3
CAIGEGDETQYF
TGTGCCATCGGGGAGGGAGACGAGACCCAGTACTTC
>.|TRBJ2-7|TRBD2|TRBV5-1
CASSSGLATTYEQYF
TGCGCCAGCAGCTCGGGACTAGCGACAACGTACGAGCAGTACTTC
>.|TRBJ2-3|.|TRBV6-1
CASSEAPKERASTDTQYF
TGTGCCAGCAGTGAAGCTCCAAAGGAAAGGGCTAGCACAGATACGCAGTATTTT
>once|TRBJ2-1|.|TRBV9
CASSPTRRVNEQFF
TGTGCCAGCAGCCCCACTAGGAGGGTCAATGAGCAGTTCTTC
>.|TRBJ2-7|.|TRBV11-1
CASSRGSRSYEQYF
TGTGCCAGCAGCCGGGGAAGCAGATCCTACGAGCAGTACTTC
>.|TRBJ2-7|.|TRBV4-1
CASSQIPGRQYEQYF
TGCGCCAGCAGCCAAATTCCGGGACGGCAATACGAGCAGTACTTC
>.|TRBJ2-3|.|TRBV6-5
CASRGTDTQYF
TGTGCCAGCAGGGGCACAGATACGCAGTATTTT
>.|TRBJ2-2|.|TRBV5-1
CASRLGGTANTGELFF
TGCGCCAGCAGGCTAGGGGGGACAGCGAACACCGGGGAGCTGTTTTTT
>.|TRBJ1-2|.|TRBV5-6
CASSWGFDDGYTF
TGTGCCAGCAGCTGGGGATTCGATGATGGCTACACCTTC
>.|TRBJ2-2|TRBD2|TRBV3-1/TRBV3-2
CASSPPPGLAGPGELFF
TGTGCCAGCAGCCCCCCCCCGGGACTAGCGGGACCCGGGGAGCTGTTTTTT
>.|TRBJ2-1|.|TRBV10-1
CASSEGARSYNEQFF
TGCGCCAGCAGTGAGGGGGCAAGATCCTACAATGAGCAGTTCTTC
>.|TRBJ2-1|.|TRBV11-3
CASSLDRPNEQFF
TGTGCCAGCAGCTTAGACCGTCCTAATGAGCAGTTCTTC
>.|TRBJ2-2|.|TRBV7-9
CASSLAGTSNTGELFF
TGTGCCAGCAGCTTAGCCGGGACCTCGAACACCGGGGAGCTGTTTTTT
>.|TRBJ2-5|.|TRBV5-1
CASSSDLAGRAETQYF
TGCGCCAGCAGCTCGGATCTGGCGGGGCGGGCAGAGACCCAGTACTTC
>few|TRBJ1-1|.|TRBV4-2
CASSQAKERNTEAFF
TGTGCCAGCAGCCAAGCTAAGGAAAGAAACACTGAAGCTTTCTTT
>few|TRBJ2-1|.|TRBV6-4
CASSEQGDYNEQFF
TGTGCCAGCAGTGAGCAGGGAGACTACAATGAGCAGTTCTTC
>.|TRBJ2-1|.|TRBV7-8
CASSLGLDEQFF
TGTGCCAGCAGCTTAGGTCTGGATGAGCAGTTCTTC
>once|TRBJ2-1|TRBD2|TRBV16
CASSQSGGSYNEQFF
TGTGCCAGCAGCCAATCTGGCGGGAGCTACAATGAGCAGTTCTTC
>.|TRBJ2-3|TRBD2|TRBV7-9
CASSLLGLAGADTQYF
TGTGCCAGCAGCTTACTCGGACTAGCGGGTGCAGATACGCAGTATTTT
>.|TRBJ1-5|.|TRBV6-6
CASSYLRGPQPQHF
TGTGCCAGCAGTTACTTGCGGGGGCCTCAGCCCCAGCATTTT
>once|TRBJ2-5|.|TRBV2
CASSESQRGETQYF
TGTGCCAGCAGTGAAAGCCAGAGGGGAGAGACCCAGTACTTC
>.|TRBJ1-4|.|TRBV30
CAWSAQGNEKLFF
TGTGCCTGGAGTGCACAGGGTAATGAAAAACTGTTTTTT
>.|TRBJ1-1|.|TRBV5-1
CASSLGSGGLNTEAFF
TGCGCCAGCAGCTTGGGTTCAGGAGGCTTGAACACTGAAGCTTTCTTT
>.|TRBJ2-5|.|TRBV5-1
CASSLGLQETQYF
TGCGCCAGCAGCTTGGGTCTTCAAGAGACCCAGTACTTC
>.|TRBJ2-2|TRBD1|TRBV6-5
CASARGQLNTGELFF
TGTGCAAGTGCCCGGGGACAGTTGAACACCGGGGAGCTGTTTTTT
>.|TRBJ2-7|TRBD2|TRBV6-5
CASKAGTEQYF
TGTGCCAGCAAAGCGGGGACCGAGCAGTACTTC
>.|TRBJ1-1|TRBD1|TRBV29-1
CSVRGQVLGTEAFF
TGCAGCGTGAGAGGACAGGTCCTAGGGACTGAAGCTTTCTTT
>.|TRBJ1-2|.|TRBV27
CASSLYPGLYGYTF
TGTGCCAGCAGTTTATACCCAGGGCTTTATGGCTACACCTTC
>.|TRBJ2-7|.|TRBV19
CASSWRTEGGYEQYF
TGTGCCAGTAGTTGGAGGACGGAGGGTGGCTACGAGCAGTACTTC
>.|TRBJ2-5|TRBD2|TRBV11-3
CASSLGGLASAETQYF
TGTGCCAGCAGCTTAGGGGGACTAGCTTCCGCGGAGACCCAGTACTTC
>.|TRBJ2-1|TRBD2|TRBV3-1/TRBV3-2
CASSQIGLAGGSNEQFF
TGTGCCAGCAGCCAGATCGGACTAGCGGGAGGCTCCAATGAGCAGTTCTTC
>once|TRBJ1-5|TRBD1|TRBV27
CASTPTGVNQPQHF
TGTGCCAGCACCCCAACAGGGGTCAATCAGCCCCAGCATTTT
>.|TRBJ1-1|.|TRBV10-3
CAISGTGYEAFF
TGTGCCATCAGTGGCACCGGTTACGAAGCTTTCTTT
>.|TRBJ1-2|.|TRBV2
CASSGRYGYTF
TGTGCCTCCTCGGGGCGCTATGGCTACACCTTC
>.|TRBJ2-3|TRBD2|TRBV6-4
CASSDPSGRTDTQYF
TGTGCCAGCAGTGATCCTAGCGGGAGGACAGATACGCAGTATTTT
>.|TRBJ2-2|.|TRBV3-1/TRBV3-2
CASSRSVAMGELFF
TGTGCCAGCAGCCGTAGCGTCGCGATGGGGGAGCTGTTTTTT
>.|TRBJ2-7|.|TRBV5-4
CASSPWIGQMQYF
TGTGCCAGCAGCCCGTGGATAGGACAAATGCAGTACTTC
>medium-sized|TRBJ2-1|TRBD2|TRBV10-1
CASSDQRERNEQFF
TGCGCCAGCAGTGATCAGCGGGAGAGGAATGAGCAGTTCTTC